This T cell receptor beta chain was documented in a study of blood T cell repertoires in COVID-19. Background on the study: COVID-19 samples, acute and convalescent, were from the United States, Italy and Spain. Sample material is recorded as cDNA or gDNA derived from T cells, B-cell-depleted T cells, or PBMCs.

This study enrolled people aged about 18 to 95 from 24 US geographic areas. Clinical history as reported by participants underpinned cohort assignment. Profiling relied on immunoSEQ multiplex PCR, and the TCRdb table lists in-frame clones only, not all of them. The sample lists some 230,000 clones; approximately 80% were seen once. V lost 5 bases, J lost 2 bases, and 5 bases stayed unmatched. This CDR3 spans 14 amino acids. CDR1 is MNHEY and CDR2 is SVGAGI in the germline V gene. The source material was PBMCs or T cells enriched from blood (not recorded which). The genes are TRBV6-5 and TRBJ1-1, with TRBD1 matching 7 bases. The receptor was derived from a man aged 40-55 years who had recovered from COVID-19. The CDR3 sequence: CASSRTGRNTEAFF. The CDR3 DNA sequence: TGTGCCAGCAGTCGGACAGGCAGAAACACTGAAGCTTTCTTT.